The sequence of this T cell receptor beta chain was determined in a study of blood T cell repertoires in COVID-19. The CDR3 sequence is 17 residues long. The germline gives CDR1 SGHTA, CDR2 FQGNSA. V was clipped by 5 bases and J by 8 bases, with 22 bases between them. As processed by the authors: Scientists estimated how many nucleated cells there were by amplifying reference gene primers. TCRdb keeps only in-frame clones here, not all; method: immunoSEQ multiplex PCR. V, J and clone size are those of that table, while D and trimming were read from the DNA. The table has 290,000 or so clones, over 75% seen once.

This rearrangement joins TRBV7-2 to TRBJ1-6; D perhaps matches TRBD1 (5 bases). This clonotype was obtained from a woman in her thirties who had recovered from COVID-19. The sample consisted of PBMCs or T cells enriched from blood (not recorded which). The CDR3 loop reads CASSPFGRGLLHSPLHF. The CDR3 nucleotides are TGTGCCAGCAGCCCCTTCGGGCGGGGCCTACTGCATTCACCCCTCCACTTT.